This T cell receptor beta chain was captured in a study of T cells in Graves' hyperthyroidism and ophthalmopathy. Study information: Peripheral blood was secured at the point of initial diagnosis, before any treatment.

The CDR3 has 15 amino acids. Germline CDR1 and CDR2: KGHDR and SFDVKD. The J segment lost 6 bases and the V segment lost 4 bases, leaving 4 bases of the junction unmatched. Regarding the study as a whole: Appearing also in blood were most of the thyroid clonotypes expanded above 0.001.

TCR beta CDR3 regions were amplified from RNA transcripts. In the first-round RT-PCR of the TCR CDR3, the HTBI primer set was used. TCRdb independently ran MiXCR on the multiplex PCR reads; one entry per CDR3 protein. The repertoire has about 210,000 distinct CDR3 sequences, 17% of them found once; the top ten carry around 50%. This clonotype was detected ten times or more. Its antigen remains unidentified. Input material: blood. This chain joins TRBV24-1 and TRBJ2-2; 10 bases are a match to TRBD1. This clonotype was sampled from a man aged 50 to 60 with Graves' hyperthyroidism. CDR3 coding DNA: TGTGCCACCAGTGACACCGGGACAGGGGCCGGGGAGCTGTTTTTT. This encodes CATSDTGTGAGELFF.